This T cell receptor beta chain was sequenced during a study of CD8+ T cells in alopecia areata. The overall study: For the treated group, dosing was oral tofacitinib at 5 to 10 mg twice daily. Tofacitinib therapy lasting 6 to 18 months was followed by 6 months off drug.

This clone was observed a handful of times. Antigen: not known. The identical CDR3 is also encoded by other nucleotide sequences in the sample. RNA extraction and reverse transcription yielded cDNA as sequencing template. Data came from immunoSEQ multiplex PCR; TCRdb stores just in-frame clones and leaves some out. The table includes hundreds of thousands of clones, about two thirds detected once. The study team obtained lesional scalp punch biopsies and peripheral blood from alopecia areata patients. The CDR3 length is 10 residues. The V and J ends lost 6 bases and 6 bases respectively, with 6 bases between them. From germline, CDR1 is SQVTM and CDR2 ANQGSEA. Points from the study as a whole: TCR sharing across patients was less clear than in mice, possibly HLA-related.

The sequencing here drew on CD4+ T cells sorted from blood, taken at week 0. The receptor's source is a human donor with alopecia areata. V usage is TRBV29-1 and J usage is TRBJ2-1, with unresolved D. The CDR3 nucleotides are TGCAGCGTAGGTGGCAATGAGCAGTTCTTC. Its protein is CSVGGNEQFF.